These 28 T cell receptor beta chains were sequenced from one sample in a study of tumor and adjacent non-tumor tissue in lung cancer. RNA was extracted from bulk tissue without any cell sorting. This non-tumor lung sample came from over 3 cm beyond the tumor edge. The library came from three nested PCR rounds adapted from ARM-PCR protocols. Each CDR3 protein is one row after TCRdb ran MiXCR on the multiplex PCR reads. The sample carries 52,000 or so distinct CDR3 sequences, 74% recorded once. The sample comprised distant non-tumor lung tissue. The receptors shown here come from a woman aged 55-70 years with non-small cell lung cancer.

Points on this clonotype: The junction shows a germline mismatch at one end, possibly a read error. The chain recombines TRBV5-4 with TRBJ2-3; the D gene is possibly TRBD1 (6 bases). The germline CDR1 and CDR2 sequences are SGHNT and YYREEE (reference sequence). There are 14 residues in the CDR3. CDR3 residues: CTSSSRNRADTQYF. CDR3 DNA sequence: TGTACCAGCAGCTCAAGGAACAGGGCAGATACGCAGTATTTT.

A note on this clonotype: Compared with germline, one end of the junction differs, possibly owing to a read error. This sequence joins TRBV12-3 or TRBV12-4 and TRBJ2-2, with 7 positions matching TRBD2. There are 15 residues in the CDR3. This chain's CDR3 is CVSSPKAGSVGELFF. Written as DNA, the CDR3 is TGTGTCAGCAGTCCCAAAGCGGGGTCTGTCGGGGAGCTGTTTTTT.

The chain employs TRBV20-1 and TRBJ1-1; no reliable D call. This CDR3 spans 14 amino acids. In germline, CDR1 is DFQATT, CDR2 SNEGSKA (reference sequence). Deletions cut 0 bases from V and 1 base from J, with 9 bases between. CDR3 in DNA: TGCAGTGCTAGAGAGGGAGGGAGGAACACTGAAGCTTTCTTT. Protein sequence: CSAREGGRNTEAFF.

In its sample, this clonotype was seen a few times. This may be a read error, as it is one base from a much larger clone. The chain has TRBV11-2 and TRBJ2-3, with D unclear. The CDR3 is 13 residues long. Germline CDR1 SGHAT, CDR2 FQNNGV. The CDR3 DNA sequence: TGTGCCAGCAGCTTAGCTCTCTCAGATATGCAGTATTTT. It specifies CASSLALSDMQYF.

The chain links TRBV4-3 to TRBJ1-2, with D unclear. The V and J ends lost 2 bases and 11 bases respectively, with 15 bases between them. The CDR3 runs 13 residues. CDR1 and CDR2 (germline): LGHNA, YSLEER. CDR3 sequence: CASSQSRVHSYTF. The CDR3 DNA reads TGCGCCAGCAGCCAATCTCGAGTCCATAGTTACACCTTC.

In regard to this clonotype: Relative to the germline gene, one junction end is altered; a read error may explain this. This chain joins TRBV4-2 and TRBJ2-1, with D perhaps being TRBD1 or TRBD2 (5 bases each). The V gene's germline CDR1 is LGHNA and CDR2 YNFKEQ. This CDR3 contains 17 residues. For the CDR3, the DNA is TGTGCCAGCAGCCAGAAACTAGTGGGGGATAACCGGGTGGAGCAGATCTTC. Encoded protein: CASSQKLVGDNRVEQIF.

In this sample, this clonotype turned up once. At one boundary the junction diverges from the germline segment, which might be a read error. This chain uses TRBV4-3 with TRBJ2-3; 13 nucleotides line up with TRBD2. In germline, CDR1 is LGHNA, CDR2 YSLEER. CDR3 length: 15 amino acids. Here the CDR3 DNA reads TGTGCCAGCGGCCAAGGGACTAGCGGGGCAGATACGCAATATTTT. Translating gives CASGQGTSGADTQYF.

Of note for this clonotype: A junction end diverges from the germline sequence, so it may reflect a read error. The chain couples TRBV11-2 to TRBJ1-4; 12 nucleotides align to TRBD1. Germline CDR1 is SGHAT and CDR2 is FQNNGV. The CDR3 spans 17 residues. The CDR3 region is CASSLEGQGARVEKLFF. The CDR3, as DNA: TGCGCCAGCAGCTTAGAGGGACAGGGGGCCCGTGTTGAAAAACTGTTTTTT.

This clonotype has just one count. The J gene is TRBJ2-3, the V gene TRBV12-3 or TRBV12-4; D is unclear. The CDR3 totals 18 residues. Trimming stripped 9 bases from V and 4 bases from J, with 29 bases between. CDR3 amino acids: CARSPGLQTDNQADTQYF. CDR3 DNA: TGTGCCAGGAGTCCCGGCCTGCAGACGGATAATCAGGCAGATACGCAGTATTTT.

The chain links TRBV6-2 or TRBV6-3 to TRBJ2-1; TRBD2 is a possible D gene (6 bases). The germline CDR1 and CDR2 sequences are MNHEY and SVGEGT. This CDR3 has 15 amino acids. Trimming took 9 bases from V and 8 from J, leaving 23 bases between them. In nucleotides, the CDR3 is TGTGCCAGGAGTCCCATTGGCGCGGGGCTCTATGAGCAGTTCTTC. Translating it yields CARSPIGAGLYEQFF.

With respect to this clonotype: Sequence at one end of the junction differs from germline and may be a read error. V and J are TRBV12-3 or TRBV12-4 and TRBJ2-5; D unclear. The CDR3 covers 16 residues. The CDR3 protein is CASSFSPSGSKETQNF. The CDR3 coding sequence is TGTGCCAGCAGTTTCTCGCCTAGTGGCTCGAAAGAGACCCAGAACTTC.

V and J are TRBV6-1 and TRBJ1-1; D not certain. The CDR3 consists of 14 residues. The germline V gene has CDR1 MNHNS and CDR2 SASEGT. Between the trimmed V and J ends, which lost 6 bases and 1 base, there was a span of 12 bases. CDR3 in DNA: TGTGCCAGCAGATACGACAACCCGAACACTGAAGCTTTCTTT. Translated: CASRYDNPNTEAFF.

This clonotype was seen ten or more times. CDR3 sequence (DNA): TGTGCCAGCACCTGGGGGGGGCACGAGACCCAGTACTTC. Its translation is CASTWGGHETQYF. V usage is TRBV12-3 or TRBV12-4 and J usage is TRBJ2-5; tentative D call: TRBD2 (7 bases). Trimming removed 7 bases from V and 5 bases from J, with 14 bases in between. This CDR3 has 13 residues.

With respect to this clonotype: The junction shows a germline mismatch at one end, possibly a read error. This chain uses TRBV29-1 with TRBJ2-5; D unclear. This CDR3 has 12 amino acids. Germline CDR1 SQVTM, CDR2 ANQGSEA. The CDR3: CSVGVRQETHYF. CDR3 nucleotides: TGCAGTGTTGGGGTCCGACAAGAGACCCATTACTTC.

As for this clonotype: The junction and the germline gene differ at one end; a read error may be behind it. CDR3 nucleotides: TGCGCCAGCAGCCAAGAAGGGTACCAGGTGTTTACCGGTGAGCTGTTTTTT. This translates into CASSQEGYQVFTGELFF. The chain has TRBV4-3 and TRBJ2-2; no definite D call. Germline CDR1 reads LGHNA; CDR2 reads YSLEER. CDR3 size: 17 residues.

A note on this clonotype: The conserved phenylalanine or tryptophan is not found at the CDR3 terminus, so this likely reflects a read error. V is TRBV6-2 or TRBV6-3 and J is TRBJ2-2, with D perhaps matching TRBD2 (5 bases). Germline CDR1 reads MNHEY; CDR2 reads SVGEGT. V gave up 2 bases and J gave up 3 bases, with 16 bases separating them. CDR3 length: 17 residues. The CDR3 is CASSYIQQRADTGELFL. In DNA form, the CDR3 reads TGTGCCAGCAGTTACATCCAACAGAGGGCCGACACCGGGGAGCTGTTTCTT.

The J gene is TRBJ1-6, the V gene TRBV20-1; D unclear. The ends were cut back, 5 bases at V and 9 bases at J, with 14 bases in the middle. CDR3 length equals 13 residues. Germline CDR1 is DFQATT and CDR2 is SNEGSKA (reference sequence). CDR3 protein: CSAGQAGGSPLHF. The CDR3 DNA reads TGCAGTGCTGGTCAGGCCGGTGGTTCACCCCTCCACTTT.

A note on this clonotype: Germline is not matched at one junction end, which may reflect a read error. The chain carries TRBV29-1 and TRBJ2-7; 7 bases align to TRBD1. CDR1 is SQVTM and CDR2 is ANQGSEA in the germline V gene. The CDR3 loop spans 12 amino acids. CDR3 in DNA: TGCAACGTTGAGGGACAGACCTACGATGAGTACTTC. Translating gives CNVEGQTYDEYF.

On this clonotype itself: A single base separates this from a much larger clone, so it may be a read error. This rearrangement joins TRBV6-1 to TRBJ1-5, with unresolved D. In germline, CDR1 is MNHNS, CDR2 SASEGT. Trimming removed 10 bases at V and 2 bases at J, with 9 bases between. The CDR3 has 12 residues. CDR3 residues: CATNMGNQPQHF. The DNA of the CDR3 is TGTGCCACTAACATGGGCAATCAGCCCCAGCATTTT.

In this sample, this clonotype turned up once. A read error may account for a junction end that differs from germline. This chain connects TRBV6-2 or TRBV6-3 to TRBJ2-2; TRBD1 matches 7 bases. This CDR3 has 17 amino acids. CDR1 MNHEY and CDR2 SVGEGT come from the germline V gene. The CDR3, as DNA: TGTGCTGGCAGGGCTTGGGACAGAAACTTGAACACTGGGGAGCTGTTTTTT. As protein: CAGRAWDRNLNTGELFF.

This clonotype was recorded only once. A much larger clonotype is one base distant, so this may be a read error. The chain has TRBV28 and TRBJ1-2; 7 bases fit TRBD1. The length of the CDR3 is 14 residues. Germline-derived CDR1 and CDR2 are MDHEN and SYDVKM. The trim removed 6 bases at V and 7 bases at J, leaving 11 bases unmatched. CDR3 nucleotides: TGTGCCAGCAGACAGACAGGGCGGTCGGGTGGCTACACCTTC. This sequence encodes CASRQTGRSGGYTF.

The CDR3 DNA sequence: TGTATCAACAGTTACTCCGACAGGAGCACCTACGAGCAGTACTTC. Translated: CINSYSDRSTYEQYF. The chain recombines TRBV6-2 or TRBV6-3 with TRBJ2-7; weak D call: TRBD1 (6 bases). This CDR3 contains 15 residues. Germline V gene data show CDR1 as MNHEY and CDR2 as SVGEGT.

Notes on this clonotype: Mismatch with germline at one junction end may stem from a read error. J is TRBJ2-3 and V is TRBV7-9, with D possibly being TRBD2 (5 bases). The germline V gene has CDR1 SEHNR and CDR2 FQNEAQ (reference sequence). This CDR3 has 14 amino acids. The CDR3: CASRLPSGADTQYF. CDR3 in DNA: TGTGCCAGCAGGTTACCCAGCGGAGCAGATACACAGTATTTT.

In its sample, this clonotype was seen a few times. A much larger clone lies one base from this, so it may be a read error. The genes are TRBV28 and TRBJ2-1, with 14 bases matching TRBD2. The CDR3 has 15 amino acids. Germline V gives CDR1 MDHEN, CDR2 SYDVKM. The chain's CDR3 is CASRRGLAGGREQIF. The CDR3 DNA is TGTGCCAGCAGACGTGGACTAGCGGGAGGACGCGAGCAGATCTTC. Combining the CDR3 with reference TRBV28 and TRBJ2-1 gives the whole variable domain DVKVTQSSRYLVKRTGEKVFLECVQDMDHENMFWYRQDPGLGLRLIYFSYDVKMKEKGDIPEGYSVSREKKERFSLILESASTNQTSMYLCASRRGLAGGREQIFGPGTRLTVL.

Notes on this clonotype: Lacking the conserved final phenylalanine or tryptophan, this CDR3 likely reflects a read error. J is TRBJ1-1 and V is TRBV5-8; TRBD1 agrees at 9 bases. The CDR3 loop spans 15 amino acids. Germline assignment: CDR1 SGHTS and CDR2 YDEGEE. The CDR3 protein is CTSSLRGQGTTEAFS. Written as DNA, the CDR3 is TGTACCAGCAGCTTGAGGGGACAGGGCACCACTGAAGCTTTCTCT.

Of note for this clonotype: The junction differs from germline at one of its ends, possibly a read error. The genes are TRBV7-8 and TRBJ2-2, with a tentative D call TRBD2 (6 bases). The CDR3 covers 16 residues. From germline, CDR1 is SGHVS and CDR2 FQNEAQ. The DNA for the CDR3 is TGTGTCAGCAGCATACGGGAGAACCTGAACACCGGGGAGCTGTTCTTT. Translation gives CVSSIRENLNTGELFF.

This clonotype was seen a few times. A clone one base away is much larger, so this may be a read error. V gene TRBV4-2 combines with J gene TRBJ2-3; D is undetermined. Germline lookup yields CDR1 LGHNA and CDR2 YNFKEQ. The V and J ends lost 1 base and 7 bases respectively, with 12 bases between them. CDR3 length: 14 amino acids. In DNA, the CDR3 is TGTGCCAGCAGCCAAGTTGGGGAAGACAATACGCAGTATTTT. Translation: CASSQVGEDNTQYF.

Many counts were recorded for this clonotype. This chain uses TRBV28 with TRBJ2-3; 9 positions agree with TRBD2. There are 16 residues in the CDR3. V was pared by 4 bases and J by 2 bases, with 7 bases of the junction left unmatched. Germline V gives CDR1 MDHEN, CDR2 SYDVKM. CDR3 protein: CASSSAGGRHTDTQYF. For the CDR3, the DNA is TGTGCCAGCAGTTCAGCGGGGGGCAGGCACACAGATACGCAGTATTTT.